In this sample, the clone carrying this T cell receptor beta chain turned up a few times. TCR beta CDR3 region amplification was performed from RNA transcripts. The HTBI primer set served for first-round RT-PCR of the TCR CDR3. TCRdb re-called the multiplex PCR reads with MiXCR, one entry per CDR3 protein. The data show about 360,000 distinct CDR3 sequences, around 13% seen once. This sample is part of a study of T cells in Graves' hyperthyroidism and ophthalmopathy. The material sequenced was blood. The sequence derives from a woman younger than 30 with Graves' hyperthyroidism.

CDR3 protein: CASSVRAGGPETQYF. Here the CDR3 DNA reads TGTGCCAGCAGCGTAAGGGCGGGGGGGCCGGAGACCCAGTACTTC. The rearrangement uses TRBV9 and TRBJ2-5, with 9 bases matching TRBD2. V shed 1 base and J 5 bases; nucleotides not matched to a gene: 6. Germline CDR1 is SGDLS and CDR2 is YYNGEE. The CDR3 length is 15 residues.